This T cell receptor (beta chain) was documented in a study of shared clonotypes between healthy human individuals. Study results and limitations: A handful of donors had around 5.2% of their naive CD4 clonotypes in common.

CD45RO-negative, CCR7-positively selected cells formed the naive CD8 fraction, excluding terminally differentiated effector memory CD45RA+ cells. In regard to this clone: The antigen is not known.

Assay: immunoSEQ multiplex PCR; the TCRdb copy retains only in-frame clones and omits some. The sample contains approximately 720,000 clones, roughly nine tenths of which appear only once. The specimen sequenced was naive CD8+ T cells sorted from blood. The sequence derives from a man aged 30 to 45 in good health.

In DNA, the CDR3 is TGTGCCAGCAGTTTTATCTCGGGGAGGAACAATGAGCAGTTCTTC. It translates to CASSFISGRNNEQFF. The chain couples TRBV27 to TRBJ2-1; D is possibly TRBD2 (6 bases). The CDR3 runs 15 residues. Per the germline V gene, CDR1 is MNHEY and CDR2 is SMNVEV (reference sequence). Trimming removed 3 bases at V and 5 bases at J, with 14 bases between.